This is a list of T cell receptor beta chains from one sample in a study of technical replicates of blood from a handful of donors. Sequenced by immunoSEQ multiplex PCR; TCRdb stores in-frame clones only, minus some. In the table there are 95,000 or so clones, 85% to 95% of which are singletons. The specimen sequenced was T cells isolated from PBMCs. These receptors were taken from a human donor in good health. The CDR3 runs from the conserved cysteine through the conserved F or W. Each record gives: clone size, J gene, V gene, D gene, CDR3 protein, CDR3 DNA. The D gene is left open where the match is weak. A clone size is listed for some rows: how often the clone was seen (once, few, many), or a class if it is expanded.

size: .
J: TRBJ2-1
V: TRBV10-2
D: TRBD2
CDR3: CASRGLSNEQFF
DNA: TGCGCCAGCAGGGGACTATCCAATGAGCAGTTCTTC

size: once
J: TRBJ1-5
V: TRBV19
D: TRBD1
CDR3: CASSRQGGQPQHF
DNA: TGTGCCAGTAGTAGACAGGGGGGACAGCCCCAGCATTTT

size: .
J: TRBJ2-7
V: TRBV7-9
D: .
CDR3: CASKSPGTYEQYF
DNA: TGTGCCAGCAAAAGCCCAGGGACCTACGAGCAGTACTTC

size: once
J: TRBJ1-2
V: TRBV4-1
D: .
CDR3: CASSQSEKQGNYGYTF
DNA: TGCGCCAGCAGCCAATCAGAGAAACAGGGAAACTATGGCTACACCTTC

size: .
J: TRBJ2-3
V: TRBV9
D: TRBD2
CDR3: CASSVGELRLAGDSTDTQYF
DNA: TGTGCCAGCAGCGTAGGAGAATTGAGACTAGCGGGAGACAGCACAGATACGCAGTATTTT

size: .
J: TRBJ1-2
V: TRBV30
D: .
CDR3: CAWSGGFYYGYTF
DNA: TGTGCCTGGAGTGGTGGCTTCTACTATGGCTACACCTTC

size: .
J: TRBJ1-2
V: TRBV6-1
D: .
CDR3: CASSETVPPGHYGYTF
DNA: TGTGCCAGCAGTGAAACGGTTCCCCCAGGGCACTATGGCTACACCTTC

size: .
J: TRBJ2-7
V: TRBV7-2
D: .
CDR3: CASSSNRGFVLNEQYF
DNA: TGTGCCAGCAGCTCAAATAGAGGGTTTGTACTCAACGAGCAGTACTTC

size: .
J: TRBJ2-1
V: TRBV7-3
D: TRBD1
CDR3: CASRTGNSYNEQFF
DNA: TGTGCCAGCAGGACAGGGAACTCCTACAATGAGCAGTTCTTC

size: .
J: TRBJ1-2
V: TRBV6-5
D: .
CDR3: CATTTGGLYGYTF
DNA: TGTGCCACCACGACGGGGGGGCTCTATGGCTACACCTTC

size: .
J: TRBJ1-2
V: TRBV19
D: .
CDR3: CASSFHLGDSVGGYTF
DNA: TGTGCCAGTAGTTTTCATCTCGGGGACTCAGTGGGAGGCTACACCTTC

size: .
J: TRBJ1-5
V: TRBV10-3
D: .
CDR3: CAISREGNQPQHF
DNA: TGTGCCATCAGTAGGGAGGGCAATCAGCCCCAGCATTTT

size: .
J: TRBJ1-5
V: TRBV5-5
D: .
CDR3: CASSFGQSSNQPQHF
DNA: TGTGCCAGCAGCTTTGGACAGAGTAGCAATCAGCCCCAGCATTTT

size: .
J: TRBJ1-5
V: TRBV6-1
D: .
CDR3: CASSEINRANQPQHF
DNA: TGTGCCAGCAGTGAAATCAACAGGGCCAATCAGCCCCAGCATTTT

size: .
J: TRBJ1-2
V: TRBV19
D: .
CDR3: CASSTGLSYGYTF
DNA: TGTGCCAGTAGTACTGGTCTAAGCTATGGCTACACCTTC

size: .
J: TRBJ2-3
V: TRBV11-2
D: TRBD1
CDR3: CASSLVPGQGTDTQYF
DNA: TGTGCCAGCAGCTTAGTCCCGGGACAGGGTACAGATACGCAGTATTTT

size: .
J: TRBJ2-1
V: TRBV9
D: TRBD1
CDR3: CASSAWDSYNEQFF
DNA: TGTGCCAGCAGCGCGTGGGACAGCTACAATGAGCAGTTCTTC

size: .
J: TRBJ2-3
V: TRBV2
D: TRBD1
CDR3: CASSLTGGEADTQYF
DNA: TGTGCCAGCAGCTTGACAGGGGGCGAGGCAGATACGCAGTATTTT

size: .
J: TRBJ1-1
V: TRBV7-8
D: .
CDR3: CASSKRDGGSNTEAFF
DNA: TGTGCCAGCAGCAAACGAGACGGGGGGTCGAACACTGAAGCTTTCTTT

size: .
J: TRBJ1-6
V: TRBV4-1
D: .
CDR3: CASRLHVDSESPLHF
DNA: TGCGCCAGCCGACTCCACGTCGACAGCGAGTCACCCCTCCACTTT

size: .
J: TRBJ2-7
V: TRBV5-1
D: .
CDR3: CASSPGQTNSYEQYF
DNA: TGCGCCAGCAGCCCCGGACAGACTAACTCCTACGAGCAGTACTTC

size: .
J: TRBJ1-2
V: TRBV11-2
D: TRBD1
CDR3: CASSSLQGNGYTF
DNA: TGTGCCAGCAGCTCTTTACAGGGGAATGGCTACACCTTC

size: once
J: TRBJ1-1
V: TRBV9
D: .
CDR3: CASSEGVYTEAFF
DNA: TGTGCCAGCAGCGAGGGGGTGTACACTGAAGCTTTCTTT

size: .
J: TRBJ2-5
V: TRBV4-2
D: .
CDR3: CASSQEGEGVQETQYF
DNA: TGTGCCAGCAGCCAAGAAGGGGAGGGGGTCCAAGAGACCCAGTACTTC

size: .
J: TRBJ2-3
V: TRBV7-9
D: TRBD1
CDR3: CASSFGTDTDTQYF
DNA: TGTGCCAGCAGCTTTGGGACAGATACAGATACGCAGTATTTT

size: .
J: TRBJ1-2
V: TRBV6-6
D: TRBD1
CDR3: CASRDRGREGYGYTF
DNA: TGTGCCAGCCGGGACAGGGGGCGCGAGGGCTATGGCTACACCTTC

size: .
J: TRBJ1-1
V: TRBV6-5
D: .
CDR3: CASSSLRGNTEAFF
DNA: TGTGCCAGCAGTTCCCTTAGGGGTAACACTGAAGCTTTCTTT

size: .
J: TRBJ2-3
V: TRBV5-1
D: .
CDR3: CASSLGPEQDTQYF
DNA: TGCGCCAGCAGCTTGGGCCCGGAGCAAGATACGCAGTATTTT

size: .
J: TRBJ2-5
V: TRBV18
D: .
CDR3: CASSPTNHDRQETQYF
DNA: TGTGCCAGCTCACCTACCAATCACGACAGGCAAGAGACCCAGTACTTC

size: .
J: TRBJ1-2
V: TRBV29-1
D: TRBD1
CDR3: CSPGTARCGYTF
DNA: TGCAGCCCAGGGACAGCACGATGTGGCTACACCTTC

size: .
J: TRBJ2-1
V: TRBV4-1
D: TRBD2
CDR3: CASSHQREIEEQFF
DNA: TGCGCCAGCAGCCACCAGCGGGAGATAGAGGAGCAGTTCTTC

size: .
J: TRBJ1-1
V: TRBV18
D: .
CDR3: CASSPARGANTEAFF
DNA: TGTGCCAGCTCACCAGCCCGGGGGGCTAACACTGAAGCTTTCTTT

size: .
J: TRBJ2-7
V: TRBV11-3
D: TRBD1
CDR3: CASRGRQGNRYEQYF
DNA: TGTGCCAGCAGGGGAAGACAGGGAAATCGCTACGAGCAGTACTTC

size: .
J: TRBJ1-4
V: TRBV11-2
D: TRBD1
CDR3: CASSLGPTGEGEKLFF
DNA: TGTGCCAGCAGCTTAGGACCGACAGGGGAGGGTGAAAAACTGTTTTTT

size: .
J: TRBJ1-5
V: TRBV9
D: .
CDR3: CASSWDNSNQPQHF
DNA: TGTGCCAGCAGCTGGGACAATAGCAATCAGCCCCAGCATTTT

size: .
J: TRBJ2-7
V: TRBV27
D: .
CDR3: CASSLTGSSEQYF
DNA: TGTGCCAGCAGCCTTACAGGGTCGAGCGAGCAGTACTTC

size: .
J: TRBJ1-1
V: TRBV9
D: TRBD1
CDR3: CASSLRGGAYTEAFF
DNA: TGTGCCAGCAGCCTTCGAGGGGGCGCTTACACTGAAGCTTTCTTT

size: .
J: TRBJ1-5
V: TRBV7-2
D: TRBD1
CDR3: CASSMTGNQPQHF
DNA: TGTGCCAGCAGCATGACAGGGAATCAGCCCCAGCATTTT

size: .
J: TRBJ2-2
V: TRBV4-3
D: TRBD2
CDR3: CASSPISGRGTGELFF
DNA: TGCGCCAGCAGCCCGATAAGCGGGAGGGGCACCGGGGAGCTGTTTTTT

size: .
J: TRBJ1-5
V: TRBV6-1
D: .
CDR3: CASGGGAYNNQPQHF
DNA: TGTGCCAGCGGAGGGGGGGCATATAACAATCAGCCCCAGCATTTT

size: .
J: TRBJ2-1
V: TRBV2
D: TRBD2
CDR3: CASSSGTSWYEQFF
DNA: TGTGCCAGCAGCTCCGGGACTAGCTGGTATGAGCAGTTCTTC

size: .
J: TRBJ2-1
V: TRBV19
D: TRBD1
CDR3: CASRGQGGYNEQFF
DNA: TGTGCCAGTAGGGGACAGGGAGGGTACAATGAGCAGTTCTTC

size: .
J: TRBJ2-2
V: TRBV14
D: TRBD2
CDR3: CASSPRLAGAGELFF
DNA: TGTGCCAGCAGCCCCAGACTAGCGGGAGCCGGGGAGCTGTTTTTT

size: .
J: TRBJ2-2
V: TRBV6-6
D: .
CDR3: CASSSQGGAGELFF
DNA: TGTGCCAGCAGTAGCCAGGGTGGCGCCGGGGAGCTGTTTTTT

size: once
J: TRBJ1-4
V: TRBV10-1
D: TRBD1
CDR3: CASIPGGLKKLFF
DNA: TGCGCCAGCATTCCAGGGGGCTTGAAAAAACTGTTTTTT

size: .
J: TRBJ1-1
V: TRBV19
D: .
CDR3: CASSETLNTEAFF
DNA: TGTGCCAGTAGTGAGACACTTAACACTGAAGCTTTCTTT

size: .
J: TRBJ1-5
V: TRBV29-1
D: TRBD1
CDR3: CSVATGGRNQPQHF
DNA: TGCAGCGTTGCGACAGGGGGGCGCAATCAGCCCCAGCATTTT

size: .
J: TRBJ1-3
V: TRBV7-9
D: .
CDR3: CASSRITGTGNTIYF
DNA: TGTGCCAGCAGCCGTATTACAGGGACTGGAAACACCATATATTTT

size: .
J: TRBJ2-2
V: TRBV5-6
D: TRBD1
CDR3: CASSPIRGRRTGELFF
DNA: TGTGCCAGCAGCCCGATCAGGGGGCGAAGGACCGGGGAGCTGTTTTTT

size: .
J: TRBJ2-5
V: TRBV28
D: TRBD1
CDR3: CASSFRGTATQETQYF
DNA: TGTGCCAGCAGTTTCAGGGGGACAGCCACCCAAGAGACCCAGTACTTC

size: .
J: TRBJ2-1
V: TRBV4-3
D: .
CDR3: CASSLLTYRETYNEQFF
DNA: TGCGCCAGCAGCCTCCTAACCTATCGGGAAACCTACAATGAGCAGTTCTTC